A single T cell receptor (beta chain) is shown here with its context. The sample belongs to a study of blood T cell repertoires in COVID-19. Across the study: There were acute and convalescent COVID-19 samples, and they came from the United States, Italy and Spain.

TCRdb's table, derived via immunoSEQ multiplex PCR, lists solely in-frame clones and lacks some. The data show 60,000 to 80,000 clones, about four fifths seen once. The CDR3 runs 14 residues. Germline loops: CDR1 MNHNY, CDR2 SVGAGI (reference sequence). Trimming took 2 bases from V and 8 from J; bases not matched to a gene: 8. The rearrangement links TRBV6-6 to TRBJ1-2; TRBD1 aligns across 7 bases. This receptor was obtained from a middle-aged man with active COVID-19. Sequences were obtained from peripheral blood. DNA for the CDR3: TGTGCCAGCAGTTACGAGGGGGCCCTGAGGGGCTACACCTTC. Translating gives CASSYEGALRGYTF.